This T cell receptor (beta chain) was observed in a study of T cells after posttransplantation cyclophosphamide. The related graft donor's blood sample was taken on the day of bone marrow donation. The study's findings and limits: Later post-transplant blood repertoires were often dominated by donor CD8+ memory clones.

The assay was immunoSEQ multiplex PCR, and TCRdb's table has in-frame clones only and misses some. Recorded here are some 43,000 clones, none singletons. Ten or more counts support this clone. The antigen is unknown. Looked up from germline, CDR1 is SQVTM and CDR2 is ANQGSEA. The CDR3 has 11 amino acids. V was pared by 4 bases and J by 7 bases, with 3 bases of the junction left unmatched. The sample was PBMCs. The chain is built from TRBV29-1 and TRBJ2-7; TRBD2 matches at 8 bases. The TCR was taken from a man in his forties in good health, CMV-negative, and a related stem cell transplant donor. CDR3 sequence reads: CSVAGGGEQYF. The CDR3, as DNA: TGCAGCGTTGCGGGAGGGGGGGAGCAGTACTTC.